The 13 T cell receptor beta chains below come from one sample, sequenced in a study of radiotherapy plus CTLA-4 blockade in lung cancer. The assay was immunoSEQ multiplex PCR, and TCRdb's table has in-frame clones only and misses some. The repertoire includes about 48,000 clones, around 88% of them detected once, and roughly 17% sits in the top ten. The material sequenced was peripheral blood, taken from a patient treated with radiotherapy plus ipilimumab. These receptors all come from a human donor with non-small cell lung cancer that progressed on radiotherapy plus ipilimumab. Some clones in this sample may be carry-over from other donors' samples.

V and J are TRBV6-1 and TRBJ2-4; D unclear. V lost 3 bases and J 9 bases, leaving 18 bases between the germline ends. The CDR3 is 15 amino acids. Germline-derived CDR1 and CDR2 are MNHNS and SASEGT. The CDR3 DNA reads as TGTGCCAGCAGTGACCACACCCCCCTAGAGAGCATTCAGTACTTC. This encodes CASSDHTPLESIQYF.

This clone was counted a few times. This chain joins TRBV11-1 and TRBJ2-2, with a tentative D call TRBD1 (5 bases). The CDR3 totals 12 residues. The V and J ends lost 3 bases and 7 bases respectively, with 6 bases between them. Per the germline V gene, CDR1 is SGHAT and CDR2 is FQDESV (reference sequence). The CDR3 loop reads CASSFQGGELFF. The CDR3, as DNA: TGTGCCAGCAGCTTCCAGGGCGGGGAGCTGTTTTTT.

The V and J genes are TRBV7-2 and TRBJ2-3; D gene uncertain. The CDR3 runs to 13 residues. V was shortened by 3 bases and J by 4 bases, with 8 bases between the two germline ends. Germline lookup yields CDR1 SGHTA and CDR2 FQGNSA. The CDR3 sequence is CASSFQLSDTQYF. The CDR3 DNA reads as TGTGCCAGCAGCTTTCAGTTATCAGATACGCAGTATTTT.

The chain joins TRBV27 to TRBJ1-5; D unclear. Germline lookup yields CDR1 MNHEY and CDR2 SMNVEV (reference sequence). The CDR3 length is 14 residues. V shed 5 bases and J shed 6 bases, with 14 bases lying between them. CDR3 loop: CASSAGFRGQPQHF. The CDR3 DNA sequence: TGTGCCAGCAGTGCTGGATTCCGGGGTCAGCCCCAGCATTTT.

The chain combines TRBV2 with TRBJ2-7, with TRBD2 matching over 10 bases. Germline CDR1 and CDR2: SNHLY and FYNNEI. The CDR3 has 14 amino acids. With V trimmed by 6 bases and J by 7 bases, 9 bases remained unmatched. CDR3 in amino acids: CASSRTSGDTEQYF. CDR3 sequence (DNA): TGTGCCAGCAGCCGGACTAGCGGTGACACGGAGCAGTACTTC. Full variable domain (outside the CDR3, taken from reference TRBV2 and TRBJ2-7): EPEVTQTPSHQVTQMGQEVILRCVPISNHLYFYWYRQILGQKVEFLVSFYNNEISEKSEIFDDQFSVERPDGSNFTLKIRSTKLEDSAMYFCASSRTSGDTEQYFGPGTRLTVT.

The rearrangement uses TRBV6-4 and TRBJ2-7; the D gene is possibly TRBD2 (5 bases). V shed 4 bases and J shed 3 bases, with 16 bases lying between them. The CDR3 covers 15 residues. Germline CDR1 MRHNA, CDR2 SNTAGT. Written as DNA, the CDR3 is TGTGCCAGCAGTGCGCAAGCTGGAGGAATCTACGAGCAGTACTTC. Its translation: CASSAQAGGIYEQYF.

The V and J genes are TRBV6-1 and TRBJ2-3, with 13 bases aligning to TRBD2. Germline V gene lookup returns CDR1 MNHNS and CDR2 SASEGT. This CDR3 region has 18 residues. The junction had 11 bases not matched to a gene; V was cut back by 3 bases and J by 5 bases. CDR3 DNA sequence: TGTGCCAGCAGTGAGGGCGCGACACTAGCGGGGGGGAGAGATACGCAGTATTTT. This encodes CASSEGATLAGGRDTQYF.

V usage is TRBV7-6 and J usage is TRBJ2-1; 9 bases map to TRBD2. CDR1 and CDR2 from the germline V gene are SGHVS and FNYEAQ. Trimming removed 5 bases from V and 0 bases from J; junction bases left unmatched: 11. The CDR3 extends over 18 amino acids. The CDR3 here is CASSRPKAGGLSYNEQFF. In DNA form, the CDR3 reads TGTGCCAGCAGCCGCCCCAAAGCGGGGGGCCTCTCCTACAATGAGCAGTTCTTC.

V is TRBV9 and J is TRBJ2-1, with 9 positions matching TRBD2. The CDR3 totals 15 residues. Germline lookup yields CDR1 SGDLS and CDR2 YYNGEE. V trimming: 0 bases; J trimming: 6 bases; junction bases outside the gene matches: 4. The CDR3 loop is CASSVGLAETNEQFF. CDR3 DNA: TGTGCCAGCAGCGTAGGACTAGCGGAGACCAATGAGCAGTTCTTC.

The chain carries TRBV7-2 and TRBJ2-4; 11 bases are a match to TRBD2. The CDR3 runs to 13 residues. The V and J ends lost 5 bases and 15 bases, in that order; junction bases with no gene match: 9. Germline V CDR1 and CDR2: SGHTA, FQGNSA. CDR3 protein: CASSVGLAVGLYF. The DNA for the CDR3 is TGTGCCAGCAGCGTGGGACTAGCGGTTGGTCTGTACTTC.

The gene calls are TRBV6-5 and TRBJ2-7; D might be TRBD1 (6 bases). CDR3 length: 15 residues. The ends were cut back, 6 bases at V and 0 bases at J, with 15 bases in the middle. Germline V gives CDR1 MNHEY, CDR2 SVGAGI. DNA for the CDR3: TGTGCCAGCAGATACCGGGACACAGGCTCCTACGAGCAGTACTTC. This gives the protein CASRYRDTGSYEQYF.

The CDR3: CASRSQGVTDTQYF. In DNA form, the CDR3 reads TGTGCCAGCAGGTCTCAGGGGGTCACAGATACGCAGTATTTT. This chain uses TRBV25-1 with TRBJ2-3; TRBD1 agrees at 7 bases. Per the germline V gene, CDR1 is MGHDK and CDR2 is SYGVNS. This CDR3 comprises 14 residues. With 6 bases clipped from V and 2 bases from J, the junction kept 5 bases outside the gene matches.

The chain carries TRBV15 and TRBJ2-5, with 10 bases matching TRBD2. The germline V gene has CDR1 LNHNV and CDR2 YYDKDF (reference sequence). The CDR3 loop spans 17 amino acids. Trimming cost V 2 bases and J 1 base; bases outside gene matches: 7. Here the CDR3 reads CATSRLGLAGVQETQYF. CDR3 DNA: TGTGCCACCAGCAGATTAGGTCTAGCGGGGGTCCAAGAGACCCAGTACTTC. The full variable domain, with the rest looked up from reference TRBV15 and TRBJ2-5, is DAMVIQNPRYQVTQFGKPVTLSCSQTLNHNVMYWYQQKSSQAPKLLFHYYDKDFNNEADTPDNFQSRRPNTSFCFLDIRSPGLGDTAMYLCATSRLGLAGVQETQYFGPGTRLLVL.